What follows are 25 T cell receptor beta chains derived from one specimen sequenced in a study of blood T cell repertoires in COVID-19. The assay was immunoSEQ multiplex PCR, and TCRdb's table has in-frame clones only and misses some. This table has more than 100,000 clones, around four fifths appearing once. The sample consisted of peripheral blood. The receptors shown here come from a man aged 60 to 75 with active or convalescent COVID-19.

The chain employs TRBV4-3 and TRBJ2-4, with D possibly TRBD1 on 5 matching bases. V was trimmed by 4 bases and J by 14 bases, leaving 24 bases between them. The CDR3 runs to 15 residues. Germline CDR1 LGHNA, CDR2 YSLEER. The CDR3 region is CASSRLRGSRSSEYF. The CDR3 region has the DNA TGCGCCAGCAGCCGCCTTAGGGGATCGCGGTCCTCAGAGTACTTC.

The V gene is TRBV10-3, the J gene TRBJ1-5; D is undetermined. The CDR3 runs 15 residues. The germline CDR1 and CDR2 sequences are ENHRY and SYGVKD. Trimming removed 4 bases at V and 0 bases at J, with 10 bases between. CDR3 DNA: TGTGCCATCAGTGGAGGGTGGGATAGCAATCAGCCCCAGCATTTT. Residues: CAISGGWDSNQPQHF.

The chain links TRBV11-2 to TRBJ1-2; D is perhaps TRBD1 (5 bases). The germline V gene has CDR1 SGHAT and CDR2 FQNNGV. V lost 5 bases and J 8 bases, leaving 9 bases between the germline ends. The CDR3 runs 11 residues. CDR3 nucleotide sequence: TGTGCCAGCAGCCAGGAGGGGGGCTACACCTTC. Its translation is CASSQEGGYTF.

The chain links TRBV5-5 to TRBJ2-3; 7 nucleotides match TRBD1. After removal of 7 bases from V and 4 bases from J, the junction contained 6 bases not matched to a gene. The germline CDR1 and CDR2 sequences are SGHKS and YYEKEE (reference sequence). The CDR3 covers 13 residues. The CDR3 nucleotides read TGTGCCAGCTGGCACAGGGGCTCAGATACGCAGTATTTT. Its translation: CASWHRGSDTQYF.

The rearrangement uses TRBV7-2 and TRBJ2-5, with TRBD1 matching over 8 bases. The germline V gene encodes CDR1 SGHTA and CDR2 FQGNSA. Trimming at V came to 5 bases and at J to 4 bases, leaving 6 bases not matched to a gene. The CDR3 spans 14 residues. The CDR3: CASSTGTGAETQYF. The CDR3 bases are TGTGCCAGCAGCACTGGGACAGGAGCAGAGACCCAGTACTTC.

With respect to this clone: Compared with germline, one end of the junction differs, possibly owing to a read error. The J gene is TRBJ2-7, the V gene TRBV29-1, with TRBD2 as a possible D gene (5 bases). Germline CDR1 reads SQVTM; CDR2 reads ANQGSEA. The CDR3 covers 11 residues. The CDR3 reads CSGWTAYEEYF. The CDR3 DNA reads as TGCAGCGGGTGGACTGCCTACGAGGAGTACTTC.

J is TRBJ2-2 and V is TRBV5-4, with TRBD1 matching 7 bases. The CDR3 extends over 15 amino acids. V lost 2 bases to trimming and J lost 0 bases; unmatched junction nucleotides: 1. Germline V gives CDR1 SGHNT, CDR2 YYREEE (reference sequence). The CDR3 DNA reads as TGTGCCAGCAGCTTTCAGGGGGCGAACACCGGGGAGCTGTTTTTT. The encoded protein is CASSFQGANTGELFF.

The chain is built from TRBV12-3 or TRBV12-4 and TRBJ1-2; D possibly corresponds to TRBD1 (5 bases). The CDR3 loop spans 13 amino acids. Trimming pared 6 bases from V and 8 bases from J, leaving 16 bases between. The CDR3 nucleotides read TGTGCCAGCAGCGGGACTCCAGCGAGGGGCTACACCTTC. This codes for CASSGTPARGYTF.

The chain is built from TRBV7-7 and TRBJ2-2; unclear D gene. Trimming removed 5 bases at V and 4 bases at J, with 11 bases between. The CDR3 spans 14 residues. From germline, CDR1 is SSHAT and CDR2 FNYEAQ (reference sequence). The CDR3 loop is CASSPLVLTGELFF. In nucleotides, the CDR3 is TGTGCCAGCAGCCCCCTCGTACTCACCGGGGAGCTGTTTTTT.

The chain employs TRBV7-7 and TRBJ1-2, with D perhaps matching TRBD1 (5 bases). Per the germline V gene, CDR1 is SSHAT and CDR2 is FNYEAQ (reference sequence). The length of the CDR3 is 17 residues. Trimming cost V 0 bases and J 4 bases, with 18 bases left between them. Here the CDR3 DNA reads TGTGCCAGCAGCTTAGCGCAAGGAACCCGGAGGGGCTATGGCTACACCTTC. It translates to CASSLAQGTRRGYGYTF.

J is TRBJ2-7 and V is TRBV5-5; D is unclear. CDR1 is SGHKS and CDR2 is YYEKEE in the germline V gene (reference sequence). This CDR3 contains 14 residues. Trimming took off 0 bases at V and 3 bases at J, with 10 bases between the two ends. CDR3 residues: CASSLARIFYEQYF. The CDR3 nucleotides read TGTGCCAGCAGCTTGGCGAGAATCTTCTACGAGCAGTACTTC.

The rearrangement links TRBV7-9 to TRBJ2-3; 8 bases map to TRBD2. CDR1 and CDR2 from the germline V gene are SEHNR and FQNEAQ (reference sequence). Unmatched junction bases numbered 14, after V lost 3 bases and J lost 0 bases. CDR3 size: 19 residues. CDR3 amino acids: CASSFSRSGSSISTDTQYF. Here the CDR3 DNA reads TGTGCCAGCAGCTTCTCTCGGAGCGGGAGCTCCATTAGCACAGATACGCAGTATTTT. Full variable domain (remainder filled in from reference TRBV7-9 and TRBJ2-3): DTGVSQNPRHKITKRGQNVTFRCDPISEHNRLYWYRQTLGQGPEFLTYFQNEAQLEKSRLLSDRFSAERPKGSFSTLEIQRTEQGDSAMYLCASSFSRSGSSISTDTQYFGPGTRLTVL.

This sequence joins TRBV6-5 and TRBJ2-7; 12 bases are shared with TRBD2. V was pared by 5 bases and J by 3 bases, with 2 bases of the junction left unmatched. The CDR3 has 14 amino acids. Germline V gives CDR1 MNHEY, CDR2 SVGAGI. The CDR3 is CASSLAGGSYEQYF. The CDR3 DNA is TGTGCCAGCAGTCTAGCGGGAGGGAGCTACGAGCAGTACTTC.

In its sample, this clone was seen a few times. This CDR3 is CASSLPGTVNYGYTF. DNA of the CDR3: TGTGCCAGCAGTCTCCCCGGGACAGTTAACTATGGCTACACCTTC. The rearrangement uses TRBV28 and TRBJ1-2; 7 nucleotides line up with TRBD1. This CDR3 has 15 amino acids. Germline lookup yields CDR1 MDHEN and CDR2 SYDVKM. J lost 1 base, V lost 5 bases, and 7 bases had no gene match.

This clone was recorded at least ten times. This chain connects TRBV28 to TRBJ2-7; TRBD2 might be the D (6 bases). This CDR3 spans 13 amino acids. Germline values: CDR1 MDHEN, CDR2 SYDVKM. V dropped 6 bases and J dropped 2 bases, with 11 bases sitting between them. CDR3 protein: CASSRGRPYEQYF. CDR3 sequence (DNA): TGTGCCAGCAGCCGAGGGAGGCCCTACGAGCAGTACTTC.

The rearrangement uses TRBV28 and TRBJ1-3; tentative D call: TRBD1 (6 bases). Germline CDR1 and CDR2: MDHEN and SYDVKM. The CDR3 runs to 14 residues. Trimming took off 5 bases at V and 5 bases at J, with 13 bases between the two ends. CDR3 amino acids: CASSPGTWRNTIYF. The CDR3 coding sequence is TGTGCCAGCAGTCCGGGGACATGGAGAAACACCATATATTTT.

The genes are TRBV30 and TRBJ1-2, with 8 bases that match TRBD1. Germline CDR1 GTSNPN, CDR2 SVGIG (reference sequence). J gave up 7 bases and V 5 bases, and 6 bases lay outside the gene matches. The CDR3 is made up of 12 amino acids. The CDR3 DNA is TGTGCCTGGGGGACAGGTACGGGTGGCTACACCTTC. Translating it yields CAWGTGTGGYTF. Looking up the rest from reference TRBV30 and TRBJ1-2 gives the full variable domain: SQTIHQWPATLVQPVGSPLSLECTVEGTSNPNLYWYRQAAGRGLQLLFYSVGIGQISSEVPQNLSASRPQDRQFILSSKKLLLSDSGFYLCAWGTGTGGYTFGSGTRLTVV.

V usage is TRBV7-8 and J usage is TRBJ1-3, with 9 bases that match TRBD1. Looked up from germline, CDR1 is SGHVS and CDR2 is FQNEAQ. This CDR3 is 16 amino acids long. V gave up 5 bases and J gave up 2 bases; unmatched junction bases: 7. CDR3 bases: TGTGCCAGCAGCCCGGGACAGGGAGAACCTGGAAACACCATATATTTT. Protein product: CASSPGQGEPGNTIYF.

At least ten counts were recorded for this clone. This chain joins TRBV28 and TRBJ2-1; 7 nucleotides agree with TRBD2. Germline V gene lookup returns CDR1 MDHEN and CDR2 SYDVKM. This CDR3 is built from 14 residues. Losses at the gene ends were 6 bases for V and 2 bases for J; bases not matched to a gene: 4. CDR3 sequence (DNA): TGTGCCAGCAGGGGGAGGGCCCCCTACAATGAGCAGTTCTTC. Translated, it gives CASRGRAPYNEQFF.

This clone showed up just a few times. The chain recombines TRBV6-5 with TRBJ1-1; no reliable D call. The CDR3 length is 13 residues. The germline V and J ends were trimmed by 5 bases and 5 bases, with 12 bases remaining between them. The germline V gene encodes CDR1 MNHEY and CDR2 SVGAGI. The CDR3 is CASSREGGTEAFF. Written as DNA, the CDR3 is TGTGCCAGCAGTCGGGAGGGCGGTACTGAAGCTTTCTTT.

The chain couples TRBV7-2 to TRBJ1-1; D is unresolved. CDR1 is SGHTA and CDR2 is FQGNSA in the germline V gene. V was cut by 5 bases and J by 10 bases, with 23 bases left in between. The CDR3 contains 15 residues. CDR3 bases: TGTGCCAGCAGCGAATCCTCCCGCGCGGTTGGTGCAGCTTTCTTT. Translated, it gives CASSESSRAVGAAFF.

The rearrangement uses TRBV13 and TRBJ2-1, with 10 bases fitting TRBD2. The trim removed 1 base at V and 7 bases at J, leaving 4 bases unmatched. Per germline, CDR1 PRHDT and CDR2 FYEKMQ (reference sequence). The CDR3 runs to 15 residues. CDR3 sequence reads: CASSLVLAGDNEQFF. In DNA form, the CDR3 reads TGTGCCAGCAGCTTAGTGCTAGCGGGAGATAATGAGCAGTTCTTC.

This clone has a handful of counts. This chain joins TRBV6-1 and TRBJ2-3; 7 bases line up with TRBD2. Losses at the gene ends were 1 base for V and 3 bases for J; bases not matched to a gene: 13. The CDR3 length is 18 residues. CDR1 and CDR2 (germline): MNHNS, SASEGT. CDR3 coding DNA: TGTGCCAGCAGTGAAGTTGGGGGAGGGAGAGGGTGGACAGATACGCAGTATTTT. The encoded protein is CASSEVGGGRGWTDTQYF.

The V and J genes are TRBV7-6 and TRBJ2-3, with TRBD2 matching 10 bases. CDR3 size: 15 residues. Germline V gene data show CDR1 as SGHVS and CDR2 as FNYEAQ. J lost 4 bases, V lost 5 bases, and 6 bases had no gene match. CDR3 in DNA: TGTGCCAGCAGCCCACGGACTAGCGGTGCAGATACGCAGTATTTT. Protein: CASSPRTSGADTQYF.

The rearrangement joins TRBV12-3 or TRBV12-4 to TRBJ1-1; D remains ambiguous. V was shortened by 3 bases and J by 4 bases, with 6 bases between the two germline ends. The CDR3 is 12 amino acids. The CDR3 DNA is TGTGCCAGCAGTTTTCCAGGCACTGAAGCTTTCTTT. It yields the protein CASSFPGTEAFF.